This note documents a single TCR beta chain sequence. Its target antigen remains unknown. The record has no base qualities; no much larger clone is one base away. The data derive from a study of PD-L1 blockade in urothelial cancer (dated by TCRdb to the late 2010s). Context from the whole study: Every patient began therapy around 2014 and was given atezolizumab 1,200 mg intravenously every 3 weeks. The study, an exploratory multi-omic analysis, examined somatic, immune and clinical correlates of response to PD-L1 blockade with atezolizumab in urothelial cancer. Blood samples yielded a median of approximately 150,000 T cells and more than 75,000 unique TCRs, with median clonality roughly 0.085. In the same patients, pretreatment tumors underwent whole exome sequencing and RNA sequencing in addition to TCR sequencing. Blood samples were analyzed at 3 weeks after treatment start (second dose) and at 6 weeks after treatment start. Pretreatment tumor samples and matched peripheral blood, collected serially before and after atezolizumab treatment, underwent TCR sequencing. Durable clinical benefit was defined as a progression-free survival longer than 6 months, and TCR features were additionally tested against progression-free survival and overall survival. About 90% of the roughly 29 patients were identified as males with urothelial cancer of bladder origin, and a prior smoking history was reported by 18 of 29 patients. Pretreatment blood TCR-seq was available for about 27 patients, at least one posttreatment blood collection was obtained for 25 or so patients, and tumor TCR-seq was available for 25 or so patients. Ten or so patients reached durable clinical benefit, while 20 to 25 patients did not. Patients had an ECOG performance status of 0 or 1 and had received between 0 and 3 prior chemotherapy regimens.

The time point label, as the study defines it: pretreatment peripheral blood. The cohort comprised 25 to 35 patients with locally advanced or metastatic urothelial carcinoma treated at Memorial Sloan Kettering on a trial protocol. Peripheral blood mononuclear cells were collected pretreatment and during treatment, at between 1 and 8 total time points per patient. The Qiagen DNeasy Blood extraction kit was used to purify genomic DNA from total PBMCs and from tumor samples. Collected pretreatment and during treatment, PBMCs were isolated and stored as previously described. Paper-wide results and their limitations: Improved progression-free and overall survival was found to be associated with pretreatment peripheral blood TCR clonality below the median. Because of the small sample size (n ≈ 31) and the many exploratory analyses performed, the results are intended to be regarded as hypothesis-generating. Among patients with durable benefit, tumor-associated TCR clones showed greater expansion in peripheral blood 3 weeks after treatment started (n ≈ 21, p = 0.022).

Via the germline V gene, CDR1 is SGHDN and CDR2 FVKESK. The CDR3 starts with the cysteine, ends with the phenylalanine, and has 17 residues. Here the CDR3 DNA is all that survives: 51 bases in frame from base 1. For this chain, trimming is 4 bases at the V end and 4 bases at the J end, and the number of junction bases without a gene match is 8. Synthetic TCR analog templates were spiked into each PCR so that absolute template abundance could be estimated from read counts. Using the immunoSEQ assay, TCRbeta CDR3 regions were amplified from genomic DNA with bias-controlled V and J gene primers. Sequencing of rearranged TCRbeta segments was done at approximately 20X coverage. Concerning the study's data processing: Sequencing errors were corrected by clustering, and CDR3s were annotated against IMGT so that V, D and J genes could be assigned. Out-of-frame and stop-codon sequences were excluded, and only productive TCRbeta rearrangements were used in downstream analyses. To compute clonality, Shannon entropy was normalized by the log of the number of unique productive sequences and then subtracted from one. Fisher's exact test with Benjamini-Hochberg correction, using a cutoff of adjusted p below 0.01, was how clones that differed between time points or between blood and tumor were identified. Not all clones reach the TCRdb copy of this immuneACCESS table, which keeps in-frame sequences only. Checked studies attribute under half of the gap to unresolved V genes and leave the rest unexplained. V and J calls and clone size are those listed in that table; D and trimming were worked out from the DNA. This sample is represented by 100,000 to 150,000 clones; 84% of them were singletons. 3.2% of the sample is taken by the ten largest.

This sample comprised PBMCs, obtained around atezolizumab (anti-PD-L1) treatment. The sequence joins TRBV14 to TRBJ2-6, with 9 junctional bases fitting TRBD1. The sequence was obtained from a man in his fifties or sixties with urothelial cancer. The DNA is TGTGCCAGCAGCCGGGACAGGGTCCTATCAGGGGCCAACGTCCTGACTTTC. Its coded protein is CASSRDRVLSGANVLTF. When the CDR3 is completed using the reference TRBV14 and TRBJ2-6 genes on either side, the full variable domain is EAGVTQFPSHSVIEKGQTVTLRCDPISGHDNLYWYRRVMGKEIKFLLHFVKESKQDESGMPNNRFLAERTGGTYSTLKVQPAELEDSGVYFCASSRDRVLSGANVLTFGAGSRLTVL.